This T cell receptor (beta chain) derives from a study of tumor-infiltrating lymphocytes in primary liver carcinoma. Trimming cost V 8 bases and J 7 bases; bases outside gene matches: 11. This CDR3 has 14 residues. The germline CDR1 and CDR2 sequences are GTSNPN and SVGIG (reference sequence). The source of the blood RNA was unsorted whole blood, and germline DNA was extracted as well. Starting from approximately 0.45 ug of total RNA, TCR beta cDNA was produced with a primer in the constant region. Sequencing libraries for TCR beta derived from three nested multiplex PCR rounds that used slightly modified ARM-PCR. The first two PCR rounds used TRBV1-TRBV30 forward primers with a C-beta reverse primer, nine to eleven cycles each. Via MiXCR, TCRdb re-called the multiplex PCR reads, giving one row per CDR3 protein. The sample lists 250,000 to 350,000 distinct CDR3 sequences, roughly three fifths occurring once.

The sample taken for sequencing was peripheral blood. The sequence was collected from a woman aged 30 to 39 with primary liver carcinoma and hepatitis B virus infection. V usage is TRBV30 and J usage is TRBJ2-1, with TRBD2 matching 10 bases. CDR3 nucleotide sequence: TGTGCCGGCCTAGCGGGAGCTTCCGCTAATGAGCAGTTCTTC. It yields the protein CAGLAGASANEQFF.